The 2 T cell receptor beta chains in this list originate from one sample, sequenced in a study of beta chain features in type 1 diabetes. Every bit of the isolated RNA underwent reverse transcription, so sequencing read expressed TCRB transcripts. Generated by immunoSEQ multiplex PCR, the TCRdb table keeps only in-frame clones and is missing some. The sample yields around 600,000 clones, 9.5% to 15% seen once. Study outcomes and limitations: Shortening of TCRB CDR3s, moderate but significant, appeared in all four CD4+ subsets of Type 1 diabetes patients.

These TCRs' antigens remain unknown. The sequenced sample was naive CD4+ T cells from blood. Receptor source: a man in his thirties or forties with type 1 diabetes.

The CDR3 reads CASSLASRPGTSGGSSYNEQFF. In nucleotides, the CDR3 is TGTGCCAGCAGCCTAGCATCCCGCCCCGGGACTAGCGGGGGAAGCTCCTACAATGAGCAGTTCTTC. V usage is TRBV28 and J usage is TRBJ2-1; 14 bases align to TRBD2. The CDR3 is 22 amino acids. Per germline, CDR1 MDHEN and CDR2 SYDVKM. Unmatched junction bases numbered 19, after V lost 6 bases and J lost 0 bases.

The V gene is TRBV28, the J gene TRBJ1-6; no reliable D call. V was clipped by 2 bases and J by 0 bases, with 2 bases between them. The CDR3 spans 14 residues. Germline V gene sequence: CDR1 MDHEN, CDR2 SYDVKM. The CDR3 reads CASSLTSYNSPLHF. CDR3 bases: TGTGCCAGCAGTTTAACCTCCTATAATTCACCCCTCCACTTT.